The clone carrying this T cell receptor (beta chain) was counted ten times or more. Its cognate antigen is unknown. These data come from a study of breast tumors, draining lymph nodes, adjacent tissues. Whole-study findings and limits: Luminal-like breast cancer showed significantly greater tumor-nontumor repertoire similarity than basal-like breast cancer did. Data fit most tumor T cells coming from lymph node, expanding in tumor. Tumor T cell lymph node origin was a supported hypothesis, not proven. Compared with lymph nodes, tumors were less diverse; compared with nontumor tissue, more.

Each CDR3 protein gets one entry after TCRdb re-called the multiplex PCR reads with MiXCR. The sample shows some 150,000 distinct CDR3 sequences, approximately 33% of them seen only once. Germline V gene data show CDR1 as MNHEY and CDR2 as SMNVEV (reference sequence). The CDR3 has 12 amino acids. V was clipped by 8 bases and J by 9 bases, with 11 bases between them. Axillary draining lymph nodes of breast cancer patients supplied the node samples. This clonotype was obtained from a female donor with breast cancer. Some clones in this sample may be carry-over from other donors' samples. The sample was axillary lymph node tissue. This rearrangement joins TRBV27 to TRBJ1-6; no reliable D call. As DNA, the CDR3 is TGTGCCAGCGGTCGGGCCCCTTCACCCCTCCACTTT. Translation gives CASGRAPSPLHF.